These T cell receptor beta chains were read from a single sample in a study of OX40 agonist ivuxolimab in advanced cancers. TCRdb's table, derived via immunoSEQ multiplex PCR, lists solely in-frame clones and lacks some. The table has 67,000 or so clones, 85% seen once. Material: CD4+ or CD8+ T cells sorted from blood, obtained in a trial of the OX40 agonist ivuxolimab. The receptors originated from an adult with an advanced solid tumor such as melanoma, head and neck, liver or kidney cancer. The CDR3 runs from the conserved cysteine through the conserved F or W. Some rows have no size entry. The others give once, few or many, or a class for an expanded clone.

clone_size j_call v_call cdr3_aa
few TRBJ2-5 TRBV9 CASSVRSELETQYF
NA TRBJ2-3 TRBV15 CATSLPGGLRTDTQYF
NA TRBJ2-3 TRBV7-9 CASSLSQRTDTQYF
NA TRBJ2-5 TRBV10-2 CASRGVGAQETQYF
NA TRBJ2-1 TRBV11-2 CASRMGGYNEQFF
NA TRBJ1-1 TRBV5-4 CASRSRQFANTEAFF
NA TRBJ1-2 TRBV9 CASSVEGTPSDYGYTF
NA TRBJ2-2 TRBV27 CASSFDGLVSGRTGELFF
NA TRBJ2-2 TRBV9 CASSLSRLADNTGELFF
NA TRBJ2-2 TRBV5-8 CASSPGPNTGELFF
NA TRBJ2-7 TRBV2 CASSEGGWGYEQYF
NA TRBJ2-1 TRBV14 CASSQAGAYNEQFF
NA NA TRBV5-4 CASSLSRGTYEQYF
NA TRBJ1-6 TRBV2 CASRQGRNNSPLHF
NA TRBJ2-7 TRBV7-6 CASRPGQGAEQYF
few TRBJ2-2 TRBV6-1 CASSELAGGDTGELFF
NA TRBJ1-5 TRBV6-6 CASSSLDDNQPQHF
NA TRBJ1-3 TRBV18 CASSPGVQVTGSSGNTIYF
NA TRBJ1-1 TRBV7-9 CASSPSLLLEAFF
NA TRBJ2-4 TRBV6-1 CASSETLFKNIQYF
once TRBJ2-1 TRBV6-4 CASSDSASGDNNEQFF
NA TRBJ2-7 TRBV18 CASSPLRDEQYF
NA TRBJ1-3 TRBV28 CASRSPGVENTIYF
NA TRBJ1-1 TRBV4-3 CASSQGNGPNTEAFF
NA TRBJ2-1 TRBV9 CASRVGREVYNEQFF
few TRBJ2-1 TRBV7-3 CASSRGRVSYNEQFF
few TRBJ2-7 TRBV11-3 CASSLGAAREFGEQYF
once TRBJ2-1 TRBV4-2 CASSQGGQFYEQFF
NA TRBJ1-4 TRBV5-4 CASSLTEEVPGEKLFF
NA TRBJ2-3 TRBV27 CASSLSGDETNTDTQYF
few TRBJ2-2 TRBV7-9 CASSVTTNTGELFF
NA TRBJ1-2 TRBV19 CASSIDQYRLARIGYTF
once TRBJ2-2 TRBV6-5 CASRGPLGELFF
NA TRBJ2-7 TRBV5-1 CASSFYSTYEQYF
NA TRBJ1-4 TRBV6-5 CASRRANEKLFF
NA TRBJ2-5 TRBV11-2 CASSPDRENQETQYF
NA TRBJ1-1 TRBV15 CATSRDLKENTEAFF
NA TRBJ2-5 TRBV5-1 CASSLGVVGLKTQYF
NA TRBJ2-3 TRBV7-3 CASSLVPLAGGSDTQYF